This T cell receptor beta chain comes out of a study of blood T cell repertoires in COVID-19. Study summary: The study drew acute and convalescent COVID-19 samples from the United States, Italy and Spain. Sample material is recorded as cDNA or gDNA derived from T cells, B-cell-depleted T cells, or PBMCs.

As originally analysed: Reference gene primer amplification gave nucleated cell count estimates. Assay used: immunoSEQ multiplex PCR; TCRdb lists only in-frame clones, some missing. Clone size and the V and J calls come from that table; the DNA yielded D and trimming. Of around 100,000 clones listed, approximately 85% are singletons. CDR3 length equals 14 residues. The V gene's germline CDR1 is SGDLS and CDR2 YYNGEE. Trimming shortened V by 3 bases and J by 6 bases, and 10 bases separated the two germline ends. The specimen sequenced was peripheral blood. The genes are TRBV9 and TRBJ1-6; D call uncertain. The receptor was derived from a human donor in a cohort sampled during active COVID-19. The DNA of the CDR3 is TGTGCCAGCAGCGACCGGGGTCCTAATTCACCCCTCCACTTT. Translated, it gives CASSDRGPNSPLHF.